The clone carrying this T cell receptor (beta chain) was seen only once. The PCR contained 60 Vbeta and 13 Jbeta primers. Generated by immunoSEQ multiplex PCR, the TCRdb table keeps only in-frame clones and is missing some. The sample contains about 110,000 clones, about 86% of which appear only once. The entry originates in a study of cytomegalovirus exposure and HLA in healthy donors. Per germline, CDR1 SGHDT and CDR2 YYEEEE. V lost 1 base, J lost 2 bases, and 18 bases lay in between. This CDR3 has 17 amino acids. The rearrangement joins TRBV5-6 to TRBJ2-5; D possibly corresponds to TRBD1 (6 bases). The specimen sequenced was PBMCs. The TCR sequence derives from a man in his forties in good health and CMV-seronegative. The CDR3: CASSLNSGAGAQETQYF. DNA of the CDR3: TGTGCCAGCAGCTTGAATTCCGGGGCAGGGGCGCAAGAGACCCAGTACTTC.